The rows below give T cell receptor beta chains drawn from one sample of a study of blood T cell repertoires in COVID-19. Method: immunoSEQ multiplex PCR; TCRdb's copy keeps in-frame clones and lacks some. The sample lists 150,000 to 200,000 clones, about nine tenths occurring once. Sequencing was done on a sample of peripheral blood. The receptors shown here come from a woman aged 50 to 60 with acute or convalescent COVID-19. The CDR3 runs from the conserved cysteine through the conserved F or W. Fields, in order: V gene, clone size, J gene, D gene, CDR3 DNA, CDR3 protein. D genes are given only for firm matches. Only part of the rows carry a size: once, few, many, or a class if the clone is expanded.

v_call: TRBV5-1; clone_size: NA; j_call: TRBJ2-7; d_call: NA; cdr3_nt: TGCGCCAGCAGCTTGGATGGTAGCTCCTACGAGCAGTACTTC; cdr3_aa: CASSLDGSSYEQYF
v_call: TRBV20-1; clone_size: NA; j_call: TRBJ1-2; d_call: NA; cdr3_nt: TGCAGTGCTAGTAAAAGCGGGACTAACTATGGCTACACCTTC; cdr3_aa: CSASKSGTNYGYTF
v_call: TRBV18; clone_size: NA; j_call: TRBJ2-5; d_call: NA; cdr3_nt: TGTGCCAGCTCACCGAACAGCCAAGAGACCCAGTACTTC; cdr3_aa: CASSPNSQETQYF
v_call: TRBV6-5; clone_size: few; j_call: TRBJ1-2; d_call: NA; cdr3_nt: TGTGCCACCCTGGATCGTAGGGGCTATGGCTACACCTTC; cdr3_aa: CATLDRRGYGYTF
v_call: TRBV3-1/TRBV3-2; clone_size: NA; j_call: TRBJ1-1; d_call: TRBD1; cdr3_nt: TGTGCCAGCAGCATATGGACAGGGCGCACTGAAGCTTTCTTT; cdr3_aa: CASSIWTGRTEAFF
v_call: TRBV30; clone_size: NA; j_call: TRBJ1-4; d_call: NA; cdr3_nt: TGTGCCTGGGCCCCTGGGGCGAATGAAAAACTGTTTTTT; cdr3_aa: CAWAPGANEKLFF
v_call: TRBV18; clone_size: NA; j_call: TRBJ1-1; d_call: NA; cdr3_nt: TGTGCCAGCTCACCGGGCAGCTTGAACACTGAAGCTTTCTTT; cdr3_aa: CASSPGSLNTEAFF
v_call: TRBV6-5; clone_size: NA; j_call: TRBJ1-1; d_call: TRBD1; cdr3_nt: TGTGCCATCACCTCCGGCCCGACAGGGTGGGCTGAAGCTTTCTTT; cdr3_aa: CAITSGPTGWAEAFF
v_call: TRBV10-3; clone_size: NA; j_call: TRBJ1-2; d_call: NA; cdr3_nt: TGTGCCATCAGTGATCAAAGAGGAGGCTACACCTTC; cdr3_aa: CAISDQRGGYTF
v_call: TRBV29-1; clone_size: once; j_call: TRBJ1-1; d_call: TRBD1; cdr3_nt: TGCAGCGCGAATACGAGACAGGGGGCCAACACTGAAGCTTTCTTT; cdr3_aa: CSANTRQGANTEAFF
v_call: TRBV24-1; clone_size: NA; j_call: TRBJ1-2; d_call: NA; cdr3_nt: TGTGCCACCTCCTCCGCCGCAGGACAGAGTGGCTACACCTTC; cdr3_aa: CATSSAAGQSGYTF
v_call: TRBV13; clone_size: NA; j_call: TRBJ2-7; d_call: NA; cdr3_nt: TGTGCCAGCAGCTCATCCCAAGGGGCCCACGAGCAGTACTTC; cdr3_aa: CASSSSQGAHEQYF
v_call: TRBV5-6; clone_size: once; j_call: TRBJ1-2; d_call: NA; cdr3_nt: TGTGCCAGCAGCTTCAGGGATTTCGGCTATGGCTACACCTTC; cdr3_aa: CASSFRDFGYGYTF
v_call: TRBV7-9; clone_size: NA; j_call: TRBJ2-7; d_call: TRBD1; cdr3_nt: TGTGCCAGCAGCCCAGGACAGGGGGGAGCAAACGAGCAGTACTTC; cdr3_aa: CASSPGQGGANEQYF
v_call: TRBV9; clone_size: NA; j_call: TRBJ1-5; d_call: NA; cdr3_nt: TGTGCCAGCAGCCAGGGGCATAGCAATCAGCCCCAGCATTTT; cdr3_aa: CASSQGHSNQPQHF
v_call: TRBV30; clone_size: NA; j_call: TRBJ1-6; d_call: TRBD1; cdr3_nt: TGTGCCTGGAGTGTCCGACAGGGCCGTTCACCCCTCCACTTT; cdr3_aa: CAWSVRQGRSPLHF
v_call: TRBV4-3; clone_size: NA; j_call: TRBJ1-1; d_call: TRBD1; cdr3_nt: TGCGCCAGCAGCCAACTTCCGGGACAGGGCATCACTGAAGCTTTCTTT; cdr3_aa: CASSQLPGQGITEAFF
v_call: TRBV3-1/TRBV3-2; clone_size: NA; j_call: TRBJ2-2; d_call: TRBD2; cdr3_nt: TGTGCCAGCAGCCAAAAGGGACTAGCGGCTCGAGTCACCGGGGAGCTGTTTTTT; cdr3_aa: CASSQKGLAARVTGELFF
v_call: TRBV29-1; clone_size: NA; j_call: TRBJ2-1; d_call: TRBD2; cdr3_nt: TGCAGCGTTGAAGCCCCGCGGCGAGCGGGGGACCACCTCTCCTACAATGAGCAGTTCTTC; cdr3_aa: CSVEAPRRAGDHLSYNEQFF
v_call: TRBV11-3; clone_size: NA; j_call: TRBJ1-4; d_call: NA; cdr3_nt: TGTGCCAGCAGCCGACAGGAGTCTAGTGGTGAAAAACTGTTTTTT; cdr3_aa: CASSRQESSGEKLFF
v_call: TRBV6-6; clone_size: NA; j_call: TRBJ2-7; d_call: NA; cdr3_nt: TGTGCCAGCAGATCCGGGTCCGGGAAAAACGAGCAGTACTTC; cdr3_aa: CASRSGSGKNEQYF
v_call: TRBV4-3; clone_size: NA; j_call: TRBJ1-3; d_call: NA; cdr3_nt: TGCGCCAGCAGCCAAGATTGGGGGCCTGGAAACACCATATATTTT; cdr3_aa: CASSQDWGPGNTIYF
v_call: TRBV27; clone_size: few; j_call: TRBJ2-1; d_call: NA; cdr3_nt: TGTGCCAGCAGGTCGAGCGGAAGTGCCCTCGAGGGCTCCTACAATGAGCAGTTCTTC; cdr3_aa: CASRSSGSALEGSYNEQFF
v_call: TRBV6-5; clone_size: NA; j_call: TRBJ1-1; d_call: TRBD1; cdr3_nt: TGTGCCACGAACAGGGGCCAGGGGAACACTGAAGCTTTCTTT; cdr3_aa: CATNRGQGNTEAFF
v_call: TRBV23-1; clone_size: few; j_call: TRBJ1-6; d_call: TRBD1; cdr3_nt: TGCGCCAGCAGTCAACAAGGGACAGATTATAATTCACCCCTCCACTTT; cdr3_aa: CASSQQGTDYNSPLHF
v_call: TRBV18; clone_size: NA; j_call: TRBJ1-2; d_call: NA; cdr3_nt: TGTGCCAGCTCACCGGCGACAGGTCCACAGGGTGGCTACACCTTC; cdr3_aa: CASSPATGPQGGYTF
v_call: TRBV11-2; clone_size: once; j_call: TRBJ2-1; d_call: TRBD2; cdr3_nt: TGTGCCAGCAGCTTTCATGGCCAGGGACTAGCGGGGTCCTACAATGAGCAGTTCTTC; cdr3_aa: CASSFHGQGLAGSYNEQFF
v_call: TRBV27; clone_size: NA; j_call: TRBJ1-6; d_call: NA; cdr3_nt: TGTGCCAGCAGTTACGCCGAACAGGGTGGCTCACCCCTCCACTTT; cdr3_aa: CASSYAEQGGSPLHF
v_call: TRBV6-2/TRBV6-3; clone_size: NA; j_call: TRBJ1-4; d_call: NA; cdr3_nt: TGTGCCAGCAGTTCAACAGGGCTTACTAATGAAAAACTGTTTTTT; cdr3_aa: CASSSTGLTNEKLFF
v_call: TRBV11-2; clone_size: NA; j_call: TRBJ2-1; d_call: TRBD1; cdr3_nt: TGTGCCAGCAGCTCCCGACAGGGGGGCTCCTACAATGAGCAGTTCTTC; cdr3_aa: CASSSRQGGSYNEQFF
v_call: TRBV24-1; clone_size: NA; j_call: TRBJ2-3; d_call: NA; cdr3_nt: TGTGCCACCAGTGAAAAGGGACACTTTAGCACAGATACGCAGTATTTT; cdr3_aa: CATSEKGHFSTDTQYF
v_call: TRBV30; clone_size: NA; j_call: TRBJ2-5; d_call: NA; cdr3_nt: TGTGCCTGGAGGACAGAAAAGACCCAGTACTTC; cdr3_aa: CAWRTEKTQYF
v_call: TRBV6-6; clone_size: NA; j_call: TRBJ1-5; d_call: NA; cdr3_nt: TGTGCCAGCAGTTGGCGAGTCGGGGATCAGCCCCAGCATTTT; cdr3_aa: CASSWRVGDQPQHF
v_call: TRBV7-2; clone_size: NA; j_call: TRBJ1-1; d_call: NA; cdr3_nt: TGTGCCAGCAGCTTAGTAGCTAGCGGCGACACTGAAGCTTTCTTT; cdr3_aa: CASSLVASGDTEAFF
v_call: TRBV7-9; clone_size: NA; j_call: TRBJ2-2; d_call: TRBD1; cdr3_nt: TGTGCCAGCAGACCCGGGACAGGGAACACCGGGGAGCTGTTTTTT; cdr3_aa: CASRPGTGNTGELFF
v_call: TRBV7-9; clone_size: NA; j_call: TRBJ2-7; d_call: NA; cdr3_nt: TGTGCCAGCAGCCAAGGGGCCTACGAGCAGTACTTC; cdr3_aa: CASSQGAYEQYF
v_call: TRBV5-6; clone_size: NA; j_call: TRBJ1-1; d_call: NA; cdr3_nt: TGTGCCAGCAGCTTTACAGTCACTGAAGCTTTCTTT; cdr3_aa: CASSFTVTEAFF
v_call: TRBV27; clone_size: NA; j_call: TRBJ1-5; d_call: NA; cdr3_nt: TGTGCCAGCAGGGCTGACAGTTATCAGCCCCAGCATTTT; cdr3_aa: CASRADSYQPQHF
v_call: TRBV27; clone_size: NA; j_call: TRBJ2-3; d_call: TRBD2; cdr3_nt: TGTGCCAGCAGTTTAGCCCTCGGACTAGGGGGCACAGATACGCAGTATTTT; cdr3_aa: CASSLALGLGGTDTQYF
v_call: TRBV27; clone_size: many; j_call: TRBJ1-3; d_call: NA; cdr3_nt: TGTGCCAGCAGTTCCAAGGGGCGCTCTGGAAACACCATATATTTT; cdr3_aa: CASSSKGRSGNTIYF
v_call: TRBV19; clone_size: NA; j_call: TRBJ2-3; d_call: TRBD2; cdr3_nt: TGTGCCAGTTCCCGACTAGCGGGGCGCACAGATACGCAGTATTTT; cdr3_aa: CASSRLAGRTDTQYF
v_call: TRBV20-1; clone_size: NA; j_call: TRBJ1-1; d_call: NA; cdr3_nt: TGCAGGGCTAGTCCAGGGTTGAACACTGAAGCTTTCTTT; cdr3_aa: CRASPGLNTEAFF
v_call: TRBV19; clone_size: few; j_call: TRBJ1-4; d_call: TRBD1; cdr3_nt: TGTGCCAGTAGTACCGGACAGGGCCCCGAAAAACTGTTTTTT; cdr3_aa: CASSTGQGPEKLFF
v_call: TRBV18; clone_size: NA; j_call: TRBJ2-2; d_call: TRBD2; cdr3_nt: TGTGCCAGCTCATTCTCGGGACTAGCGGGAGGCACCGGGGAGCTGTTTTTT; cdr3_aa: CASSFSGLAGGTGELFF
v_call: TRBV29-1; clone_size: NA; j_call: TRBJ1-2; d_call: TRBD1; cdr3_nt: TGCAGCGTTAAAGGGACAGGGGGCCTGCTCTATGGCTACACCTTC; cdr3_aa: CSVKGTGGLLYGYTF
v_call: TRBV18; clone_size: NA; j_call: TRBJ2-7; d_call: NA; cdr3_nt: TGTGCCAGCTCACCTGGACAGAGTTACGAGCAGTACTTC; cdr3_aa: CASSPGQSYEQYF
v_call: TRBV7-2; clone_size: NA; j_call: TRBJ2-1; d_call: TRBD2; cdr3_nt: TGTGCCAGCACCCTAGGAGGTAGCGGGGCCCCCTCCTACAATGAGCAGTTCTTC; cdr3_aa: CASTLGGSGAPSYNEQFF
v_call: TRBV12-3/TRBV12-4; clone_size: NA; j_call: TRBJ2-2; d_call: NA; cdr3_nt: TGTGCCAGCAGCCTCAGGGTCGGGGAGCTGTTTTTT; cdr3_aa: CASSLRVGELFF
v_call: TRBV9; clone_size: NA; j_call: TRBJ2-3; d_call: TRBD2; cdr3_nt: TGTGCCAGCAGCGTATCGCCTAGCGGGGCTGGGGCAGATACGCAGTATTTT; cdr3_aa: CASSVSPSGAGADTQYF
v_call: TRBV24-1; clone_size: NA; j_call: TRBJ2-1; d_call: NA; cdr3_nt: TGTGCCACCAGTGATCCGCGGGGTAATGAGCAGTTCTTC; cdr3_aa: CATSDPRGNEQFF
v_call: TRBV11-2; clone_size: once; j_call: TRBJ1-2; d_call: NA; cdr3_nt: TGTGCCAGCAGCCTCACAGGGACCGGCTACACCTTC; cdr3_aa: CASSLTGTGYTF
v_call: TRBV6-6; clone_size: NA; j_call: TRBJ1-6; d_call: TRBD1; cdr3_nt: TGTGCCAGCTCGTCCCCTCCCGGGACAGCTAATTCACCCCTCCACTTT; cdr3_aa: CASSSPPGTANSPLHF
v_call: TRBV30; clone_size: NA; j_call: TRBJ1-1; d_call: TRBD1; cdr3_nt: TGTGCCTGGAGTTCATTGAGGGACAGGGGGCTAGACACTGAAGCTTTCTTT; cdr3_aa: CAWSSLRDRGLDTEAFF
v_call: TRBV3-1/TRBV3-2; clone_size: NA; j_call: TRBJ1-6; d_call: TRBD1; cdr3_nt: TGTGCCAGCAGCCAAGATCCGGGAGGGGGCGGGTCACCCCTCCACTTT; cdr3_aa: CASSQDPGGGGSPLHF
v_call: TRBV30; clone_size: NA; j_call: TRBJ1-2; d_call: NA; cdr3_nt: TGTGCCTGGAGTTTAGGAGGGGCGCACAGTGGCTACACCTTC; cdr3_aa: CAWSLGGAHSGYTF